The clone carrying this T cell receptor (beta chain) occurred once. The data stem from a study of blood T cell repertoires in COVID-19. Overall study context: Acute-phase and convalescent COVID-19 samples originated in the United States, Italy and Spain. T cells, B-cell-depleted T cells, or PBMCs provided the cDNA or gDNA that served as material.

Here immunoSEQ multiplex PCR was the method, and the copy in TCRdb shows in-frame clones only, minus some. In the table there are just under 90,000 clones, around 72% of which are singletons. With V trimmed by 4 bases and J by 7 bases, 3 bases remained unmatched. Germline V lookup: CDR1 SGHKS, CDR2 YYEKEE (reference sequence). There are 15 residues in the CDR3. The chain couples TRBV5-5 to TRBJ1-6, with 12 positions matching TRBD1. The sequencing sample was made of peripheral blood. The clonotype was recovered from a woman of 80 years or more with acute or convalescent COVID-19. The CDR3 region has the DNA TGTGCCAGCAGCCCCGGGACAGGGGGCAATTCACCCCTCCACTTT. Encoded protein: CASSPGTGGNSPLHF. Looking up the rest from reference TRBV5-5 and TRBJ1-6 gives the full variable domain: DAGVTQSPTHLIKTRGQQVTLRCSPISGHKSVSWYQQVLGQGPQFIFQYYEKEERGRGNFPDRFSARQFPNYSSELNVNALLLGDSALYLCASSPGTGGNSPLHFGNGTRLTVT.